This entry is about one T cell receptor beta chain. This sample is part of a study of blood T cell repertoires in COVID-19. On the study more broadly: Sites in the United States, Italy and Spain provided acute and convalescent COVID-19 samples. PBMCs, B-cell-depleted T cells, or T cells were the source of the cDNA or gDNA that made up the material.

Original handling: Estimated nucleated cell counts came from reference gene primer amplification. This table comes from immunoSEQ multiplex PCR, and its TCRdb copy is limited to in-frame clones, with some not included. D and trimming were read from the DNA, whereas the V and J calls and clone size are those reported in that table. The sample carries about 220,000 clones, approximately 84% recorded once. The CDR3 covers 15 residues. Germline V CDR1 and CDR2: LGHNA, YNFKEQ. V was clipped by 4 bases and J by 1 base, with 13 bases between them. The chain is built from TRBV4-2 and TRBJ1-1, with a possible D match to TRBD1 (5 bases). Sequenced input: peripheral blood. The receptor was derived from a man in his forties or fifties who had recovered from COVID-19. The CDR3 DNA is TGTGCCAGCAGCCCCCAAGGGGCCCCGAACACTGAAGCTTTCTTT. Its translation is CASSPQGAPNTEAFF.